This T cell receptor beta chain was observed in a study of CXCR3-negative and CXCR3-positive naive CD8 T cells. Study results and limitations: A higher hydrophobicity marked the TRB CDR3s of CXCR3-positive naive cells versus CXCR3-negative naive cells. Comparison of naive CXCR3-negative and CXCR3-positive cells revealed similar TRBV-TRBJ usage, while memory cells differed. Much lower diversity was found in memory CD8+ cells, while both naive subsets had comparably high diversity.

This CDR3 contains 15 residues. Looked up from germline, CDR1 is SGHTA and CDR2 is FQGNSA. On this clonotype itself: Its antigen is still unknown.

Cells that were CD45RO-CCR7+CD27+CD95- constituted naive CD8+ T cells. UMI-labeled 5' RACE yielded the TRB cDNA libraries. TCRdb re-analyzed the 5' RACE reads; it lists each CDR3 protein once, without DNA. Its table records 55,000 to 75,000 distinct CDR3 sequences. Input material: naive CXCR3+ CD8+ T cells from blood. The subset was: CD45RO-CCR7+CD27+CD95- naive CD8+ T cells expressing CXCR3 (TNR3+). The V call is TRBV7-2, the J call TRBJ2-3; TCRdb's assignment of TRBD1 cannot be checked, as there is no DNA. The sequence was collected from a human donor in good health. Some clones in this sample may be carry-over from other donors' samples. The CDR3 reads CASRSSGLAQDTQYF.